The 19 T cell receptor beta chains below all came from one sample that was sequenced in a study of CD8+CD57+ T cells in acquired aplastic anemia. For CDR3 and TCR beta VDJ profiling, genomic DNA was the template used. TCRdb ran MiXCR on the reads and lists one entry per CDR3 protein. The data contain over 150,000 distinct CDR3 sequences, 35% to 55% of them singletons. The material sequenced was sorted CD4+, CD8+, or CD8+CD57+ T cells (not recorded which) from PBMCs. These receptor sequences come from a human donor in good health.

A few counts support this clonotype. The genes are TRBV28 and TRBJ2-7, with TRBD2 matching 12 bases. V was pared by 6 bases and J by 3 bases, with 9 bases of the junction left unmatched. Per the germline V gene, CDR1 is MDHEN and CDR2 is SYDVKM. The CDR3 contains 16 residues. The CDR3 loop reads CASSSIRTSGNYEQYF. The CDR3 nucleotides are TGTGCCAGCAGCTCGATCCGGACTAGCGGGAACTACGAGCAGTACTTC.

The V gene is TRBV24-1, the J gene TRBJ2-7, with D perhaps TRBD1 (5 bases). CDR1 and CDR2 from the germline V gene are KGHDR and SFDVKD. Trimming took 5 bases from V and 5 from J, leaving 15 bases between them. The CDR3 is 14 residues long. Here the CDR3 reads CATSAGQSFHEQYF. CDR3 in DNA: TGTGCCACCAGTGCAGGGCAGAGTTTCCACGAGCAGTACTTC.

This clonotype was recorded many times. This chain connects TRBV6-1 to TRBJ1-5, with TRBD1 identical over 8 bases. J was trimmed by 6 bases and V by 6 bases; bases with no gene match: 4. CDR3 length: 13 amino acids. Germline V CDR1 and CDR2: MNHNS, SASEGT. The CDR3 is CASSETGVQPQHF. CDR3 DNA: TGTGCCAGCAGCGAGACAGGGGTTCAGCCCCAGCATTTT.

This clonotype has at least ten counts. The rearrangement joins TRBV19 to TRBJ1-6, with D possibly being TRBD1 (6 bases). Between the trimmed V and J ends, which lost 3 bases and 8 bases, there was a span of 8 bases. Germline V lookup: CDR1 LNHDA, CDR2 SQIVND (reference sequence). This CDR3 is 13 amino acids long. The CDR3 here is CASSIDRYSPLHF. For the CDR3, the DNA is TGTGCCAGTAGTATCGACAGGTATTCACCCCTCCACTTT. Full variable domain (remainder filled in from reference TRBV19 and TRBJ1-6): DGGITQSPKYLFRKEGQNVTLSCEQNLNHDAMYWYRQDPGQGLRLIYYSQIVNDFQKGDIAEGYSVSREKKESFPLTVTSAQKNPTAFYLCASSIDRYSPLHFGNGTRLTVT.

The chain couples TRBV19 to TRBJ1-1; 7 bases are shared with TRBD1. J gave up 1 base and V 1 base, and 3 bases lay outside the gene matches. Per germline, CDR1 LNHDA and CDR2 SQIVND (reference sequence). The CDR3 covers 15 residues. CDR3 bases: TGTGCCAGTAGTATAGCGAGGACAGGGAACACTGAAGCTTTCTTT. Its protein is CASSIARTGNTEAFF.

The chain employs TRBV7-8 and TRBJ2-4, with D unresolved. Germline V lookup: CDR1 SGHVS, CDR2 FQNEAQ. The CDR3 is made up of 13 amino acids. Trimming pared 1 base from V and 14 bases from J, leaving 15 bases between. As DNA, the CDR3 is TGTGCCAGCAGCTTAGGCCCTGGTGGGTTTGAGTACTTC. This sequence encodes CASSLGPGGFEYF.

This chain's CDR3 is CASSSMSYEQYF. As DNA, the CDR3 is TGTGCCAGCAGCTCCATGTCCTACGAGCAGTACTTC. The chain links TRBV7-2 to TRBJ2-7; D is unclear. Trimming shortened V by 4 bases and J by 1 base, and 5 bases separated the two germline ends. The CDR3 has 12 amino acids. Germline V CDR1 and CDR2: SGHTA, FQGNSA.

The table lists this clonotype with many counts. The chain recombines TRBV20-1 with TRBJ1-6; D uncertain. Looked up from germline, CDR1 is DFQATT and CDR2 is SNEGSKA (reference sequence). The CDR3 covers 16 residues. The ends were cut back, 0 bases at V and 0 bases at J, with 9 bases in the middle. The CDR3 DNA reads as TGCAGTGCTAGAGAGCAAGGTTTCTCCTATAATTCACCCCTCCACTTT. Translating gives CSAREQGFSYNSPLHF.

This clonotype was counted many times. The rearrangement uses TRBV6-5 and TRBJ2-1, with no clear D. The CDR3 has 12 residues. Per germline, CDR1 MNHEY and CDR2 SVGAGI. The V and J ends lost 6 bases and 6 bases respectively, with 9 bases between them. The CDR3 loop reads CASRTTVNEQFF. CDR3 DNA: TGTGCCAGCAGAACGACGGTCAATGAGCAGTTCTTC.

This clonotype was found a few times. The gene calls are TRBV10-3 and TRBJ1-5, with TRBD1 matching over 7 bases. The CDR3 extends over 13 amino acids. Germline V gene lookup returns CDR1 ENHRY and CDR2 SYGVKD. V dropped 4 bases and J dropped 7; count of bases not matched to a gene: 4. In nucleotides, the CDR3 is TGTGCCATCAGTGTTGGGACAGAACAGCCCCAGCATTTT. Its protein is CAISVGTEQPQHF.

The chain joins TRBV12-3 or TRBV12-4 to TRBJ1-5; no reliable D call. Deletions cut 6 bases from V and 0 bases from J, with 12 bases between. CDR3 size: 15 residues. CDR3 nucleotides: TGTGCCAGCAGCCCTACGGGGTATAGCAATCAGCCCCAGCATTTT. It yields the protein CASSPTGYSNQPQHF.

The chain links TRBV20-1 to TRBJ1-6, with D maybe TRBD1 (5 bases). CDR3 length: 11 residues. The V end lost 8 bases, the J end lost 9 bases, and 11 bases lay between the germline ends. Germline values: CDR1 DFQATT, CDR2 SNEGSKA (reference sequence). For the CDR3, the DNA is TGCAGTTCTGCAGGGTGTTCACCCCTCCACTTT. Its translation is CSSAGCSPLHF.

This sequence joins TRBV2 and TRBJ2-7; TRBD2 matches at 10 bases. CDR3 length: 17 residues. Germline CDR1 reads SNHLY; CDR2 reads FYNNEI. The junction had 16 bases not matched to a gene; V was cut back by 6 bases and J by 5 bases. The CDR3 DNA reads as TGTGCCAGCAGCAACACCCCCCGGACGGGACTAGCGCACGAGCAGTACTTC. Translation: CASSNTPRTGLAHEQYF.

A remark on this clonotype: The conserved phenylalanine or tryptophan normally closing the CDR3 is absent here, so this likely arose from a read error. The rearrangement links TRBV12-3 or TRBV12-4 to TRBJ2-3; D is uncertain. V was clipped by 6 bases and J by 2 bases, with 9 bases between them. The CDR3 is 13 amino acids. CDR3 sequence: CASSLSPTDTQYS. In nucleotides, the CDR3 is TGTGCCAGCAGCTTATCGCCCACAGATACGCAGTATTCT.

This clonotype was found once. The chain is built from TRBV10-3 and TRBJ1-1; TRBD1 matches 7 bases. The ends lost 3 bases at V and 0 bases at J; junction bases unmatched: 1. This CDR3 has 14 residues. Germline V gives CDR1 ENHRY, CDR2 SYGVKD. The CDR3: CAISDRGMNTEAFF. The CDR3, as DNA: TGTGCCATCAGTGACAGGGGGATGAACACTGAAGCTTTCTTT.

Points on this clonotype: The junction shows a germline mismatch at one end, possibly a read error. V gene TRBV3-1 combines with J gene TRBJ1-2; no clear D gene. The CDR3 runs 15 residues. Germline V gene sequence: CDR1 LGHDT, CDR2 YNNKEL (reference sequence). The CDR3 sequence is CASSQGPRPNYGYIF. The CDR3 DNA is TGTGCCAGCAGCCAAGGGCCCAGACCTAACTATGGCTACATCTTC.

Note on this clonotype: A much larger clone lies one base from this, so it may be a read error. The rearrangement joins TRBV7-8 to TRBJ2-1; D uncertain. The CDR3 covers 14 residues. V was cut by 1 base and J by 8 bases, with 12 bases left in between. CDR1 and CDR2 (germline): SGHVS, FQNEAQ. CDR3 nucleotide sequence: TGTGCCAGCAGCTTAGGTCACTCGGGCGATGAGCAGTTCTTC. Its translation is CASSLGHSGDEQFF.

This clonotype was seen just once. The V call is TRBV19, the J call TRBJ1-5; no definite D call. V was shortened by 3 bases and J by 3 bases, with 9 bases between the two germline ends. This CDR3 region has 14 residues. Germline CDR1 LNHDA, CDR2 SQIVND (reference sequence). In DNA, the CDR3 is TGTGCCAGTAGTATTAGACTGCTCAATCAGCCCCAGCATTTT. Protein: CASSIRLLNQPQHF.

This clonotype was recorded at least ten times. The V call is TRBV10-3, the J call TRBJ1-2; no firm D call. Trimming took off 2 bases at V and 8 bases at J, with 9 bases between the two ends. This CDR3 comprises 12 residues. In germline, CDR1 is ENHRY, CDR2 SYGVKD. The CDR3 nucleotides are TGTGCCATCAGTGAGACCTCGACGGGCTACACCTTC. Encoded protein: CAISETSTGYTF.